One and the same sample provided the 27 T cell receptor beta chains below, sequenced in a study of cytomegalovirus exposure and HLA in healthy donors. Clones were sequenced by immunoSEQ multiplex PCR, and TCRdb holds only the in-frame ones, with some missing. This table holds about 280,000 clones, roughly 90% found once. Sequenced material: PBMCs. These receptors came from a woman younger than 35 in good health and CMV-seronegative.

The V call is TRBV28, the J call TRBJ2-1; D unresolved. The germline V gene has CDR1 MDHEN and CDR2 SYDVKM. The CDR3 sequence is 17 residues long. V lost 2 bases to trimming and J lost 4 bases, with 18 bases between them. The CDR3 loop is CASSLTGWAGPYNEQFF. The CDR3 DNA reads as TGTGCCAGCAGTTTAACTGGCTGGGCCGGCCCATACAATGAGCAGTTCTTC.

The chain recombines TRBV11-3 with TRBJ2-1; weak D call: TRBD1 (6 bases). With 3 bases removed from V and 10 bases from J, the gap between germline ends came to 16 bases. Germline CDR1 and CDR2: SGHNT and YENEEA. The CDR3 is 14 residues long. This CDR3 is CASSLYRDTSEQFF. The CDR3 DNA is TGTGCCAGCAGCTTGTACAGGGACACAAGCGAGCAGTTCTTC.

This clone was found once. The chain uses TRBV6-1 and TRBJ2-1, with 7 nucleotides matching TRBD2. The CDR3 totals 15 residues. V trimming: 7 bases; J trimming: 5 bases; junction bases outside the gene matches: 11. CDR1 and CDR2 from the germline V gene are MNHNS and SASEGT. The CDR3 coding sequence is TGTGCCAGCAAAAAGAGTTGGGACTACAACAATGAGCAGTTCTTC. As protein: CASKKSWDYNNEQFF.

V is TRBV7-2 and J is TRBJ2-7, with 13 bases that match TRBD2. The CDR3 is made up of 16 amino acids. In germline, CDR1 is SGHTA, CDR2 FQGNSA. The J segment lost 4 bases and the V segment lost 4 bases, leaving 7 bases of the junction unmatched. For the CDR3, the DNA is TGTGCCAGCAGCTGGAGGACTAGCGGGAGTGGGTACGAGCAGTACTTC. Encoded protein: CASSWRTSGSGYEQYF.

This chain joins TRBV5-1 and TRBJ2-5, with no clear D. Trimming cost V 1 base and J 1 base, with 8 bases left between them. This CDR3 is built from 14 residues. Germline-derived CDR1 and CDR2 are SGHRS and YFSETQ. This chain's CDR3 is CASSLPSVQETQYF. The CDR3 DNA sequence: TGCGCCAGCAGCTTGCCGTCAGTCCAAGAGACCCAGTACTTC.

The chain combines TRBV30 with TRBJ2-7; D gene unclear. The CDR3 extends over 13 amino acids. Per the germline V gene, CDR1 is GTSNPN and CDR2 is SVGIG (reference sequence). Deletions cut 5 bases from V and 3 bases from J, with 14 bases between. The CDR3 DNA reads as TGTGCCTGGGGGTCGGCGGCGGTCTACGAGCAGTACTTC. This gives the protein CAWGSAAVYEQYF.

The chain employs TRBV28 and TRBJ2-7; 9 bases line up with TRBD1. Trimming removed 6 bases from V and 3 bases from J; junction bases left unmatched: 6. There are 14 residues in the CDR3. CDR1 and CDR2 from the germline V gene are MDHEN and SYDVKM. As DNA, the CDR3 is TGTGCCAGCAGGAAAGCGGGACAGGGCTACGAGCAGTACTTC. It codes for CASRKAGQGYEQYF.

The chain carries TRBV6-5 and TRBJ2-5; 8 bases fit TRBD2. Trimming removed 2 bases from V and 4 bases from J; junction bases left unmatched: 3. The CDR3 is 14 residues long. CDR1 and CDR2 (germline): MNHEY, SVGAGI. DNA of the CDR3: TGTGCCAGCAGTTACACCAGCGGGAGAGAGACCCAGTACTTC. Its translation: CASSYTSGRETQYF.

The chain's CDR3 is CASKGRANEKLFF. The CDR3 nucleotides are TGTGCCAGTAAAGGCCGGGCTAATGAAAAACTGTTTTTT. The rearrangement uses TRBV19 and TRBJ1-4, with D uncertain. V was shortened by 7 bases and J by 3 bases, with 9 bases between the two germline ends. CDR3 length: 13 residues. Germline V lookup: CDR1 LNHDA, CDR2 SQIVND (reference sequence).

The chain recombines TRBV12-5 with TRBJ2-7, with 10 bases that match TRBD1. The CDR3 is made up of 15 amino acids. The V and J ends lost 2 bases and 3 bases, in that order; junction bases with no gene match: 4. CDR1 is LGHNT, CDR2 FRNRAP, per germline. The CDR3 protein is CASGLRQGASYEQYF. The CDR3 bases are TGTGCTAGTGGTTTGAGACAGGGGGCGAGCTACGAGCAGTACTTC. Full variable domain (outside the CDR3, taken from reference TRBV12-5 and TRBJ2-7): DARVTQTPRHKVTEMGQEVTMRCQPILGHNTVFWYRQTMMQGLELLAYFRNRAPLDDSGMPKDRFSAEMPDATLATLKIQPSEPRDSAVYFCASGLRQGASYEQYFGPGTRLTVT.

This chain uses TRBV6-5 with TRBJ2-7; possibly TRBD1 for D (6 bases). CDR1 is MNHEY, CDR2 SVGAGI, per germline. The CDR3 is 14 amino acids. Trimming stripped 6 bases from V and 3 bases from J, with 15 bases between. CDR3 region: CASRRQQGFYEQYF. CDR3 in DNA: TGTGCCAGCAGAAGACAACAGGGTTTCTACGAGCAGTACTTC.

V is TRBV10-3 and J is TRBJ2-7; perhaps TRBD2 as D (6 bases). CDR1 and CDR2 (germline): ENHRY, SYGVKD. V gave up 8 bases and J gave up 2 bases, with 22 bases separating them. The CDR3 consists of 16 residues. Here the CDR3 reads CAISAPRTGVPYEQYF. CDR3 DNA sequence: TGTGCCATCTCTGCCCCCAGGACGGGGGTTCCCTACGAGCAGTACTTC.

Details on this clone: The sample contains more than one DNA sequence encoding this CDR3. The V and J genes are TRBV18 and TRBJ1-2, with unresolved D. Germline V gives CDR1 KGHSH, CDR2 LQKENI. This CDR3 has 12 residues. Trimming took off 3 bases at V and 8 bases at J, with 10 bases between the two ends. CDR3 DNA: TGTGCCAGCTCACCCGAGTCTAGCGGCTACACCTTC. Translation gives CASSPESSGYTF.

The CDR3 DNA sequence: TGTGCCTGGAGTGCAGACAAGGGACTTCTGCATAGCACCGGGGAGCTGTTTTTT. Amino acid sequence: CAWSADKGLLHSTGELFF. The chain employs TRBV30 and TRBJ2-2; D possibly corresponds to TRBD2 (6 bases). The germline V and J ends were trimmed by 1 base and 4 bases, with 22 bases remaining between them. The CDR3 contains 18 residues. Germline V lookup: CDR1 GTSNPN, CDR2 SVGIG (reference sequence).

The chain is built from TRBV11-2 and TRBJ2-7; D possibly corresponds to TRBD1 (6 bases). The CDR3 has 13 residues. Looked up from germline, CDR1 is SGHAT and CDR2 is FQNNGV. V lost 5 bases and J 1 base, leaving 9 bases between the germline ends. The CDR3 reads CASSLGTSYEQYF. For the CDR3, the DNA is TGTGCCAGCAGCCTCGGGACATCCTACGAGCAGTACTTC.

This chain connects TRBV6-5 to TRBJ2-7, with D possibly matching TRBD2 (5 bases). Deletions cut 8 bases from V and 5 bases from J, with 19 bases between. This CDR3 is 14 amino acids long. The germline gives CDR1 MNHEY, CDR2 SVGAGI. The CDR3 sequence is CASQRHFLGDEQYF. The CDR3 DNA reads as TGTGCCAGCCAACGACACTTCCTGGGAGACGAGCAGTACTTC.

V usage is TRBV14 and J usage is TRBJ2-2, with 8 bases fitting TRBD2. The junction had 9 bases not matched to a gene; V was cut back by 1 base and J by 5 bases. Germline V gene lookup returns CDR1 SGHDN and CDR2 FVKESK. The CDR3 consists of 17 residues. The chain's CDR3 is CASSQVEAGVGTGELFF. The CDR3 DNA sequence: TGTGCCAGCAGCCAAGTGGAAGCGGGAGTAGGTACCGGGGAGCTGTTTTTT.

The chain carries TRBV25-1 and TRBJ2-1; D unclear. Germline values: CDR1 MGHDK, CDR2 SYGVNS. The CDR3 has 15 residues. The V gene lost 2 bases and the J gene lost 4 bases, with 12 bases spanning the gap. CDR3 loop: CASSEMSILYNEQFF. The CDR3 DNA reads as TGTGCCAGCAGTGAAATGTCTATTCTTTACAATGAGCAGTTCTTC.

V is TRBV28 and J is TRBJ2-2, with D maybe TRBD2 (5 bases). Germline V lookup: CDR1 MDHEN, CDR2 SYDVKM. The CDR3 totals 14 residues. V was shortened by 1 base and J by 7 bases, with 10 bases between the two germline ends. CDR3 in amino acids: CASSLLGEGGELFF. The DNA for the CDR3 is TGTGCCAGCAGTTTATTAGGAGAGGGCGGGGAGCTGTTTTTT.

The CDR3 DNA reads TGTGCCAGCAGTTCCGGGACTAGTGGCAATGAGCAGTTCTTC. Amino acid sequence: CASSSGTSGNEQFF. The V call is TRBV6-4, the J call TRBJ2-1; 8 nucleotides line up with TRBD2. Trimming at V came to 5 bases and at J to 6 bases, leaving 6 bases not matched to a gene. Germline CDR1 MRHNA, CDR2 SNTAGT. The length of the CDR3 is 14 residues.

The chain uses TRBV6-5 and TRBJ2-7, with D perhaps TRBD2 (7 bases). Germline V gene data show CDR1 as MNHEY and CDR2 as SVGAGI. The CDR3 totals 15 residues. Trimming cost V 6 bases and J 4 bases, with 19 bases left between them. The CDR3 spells CASRGGRQAGYEQYF. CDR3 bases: TGTGCCAGCAGGGGCGGGAGACAGGCGGGGTACGAGCAGTACTTC.

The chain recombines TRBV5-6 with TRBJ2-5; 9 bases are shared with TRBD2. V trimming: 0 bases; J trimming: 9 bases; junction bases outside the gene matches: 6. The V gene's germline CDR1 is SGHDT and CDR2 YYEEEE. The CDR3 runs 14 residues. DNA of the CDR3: TGTGCCAGCAGCTTGGCTGGGACTAGCCCGGCCCAGTACTTC. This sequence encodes CASSLAGTSPAQYF.

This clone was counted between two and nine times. The CDR3 nucleotides read TGTGCCACCAGCAGAGGTGCAGGGGGCGGCTACGAGCAGTACTTC. It translates to CATSRGAGGGYEQYF. The J gene is TRBJ2-7, the V gene TRBV15, with 8 bases identical to TRBD1. The CDR3 loop spans 15 amino acids. Germline V lookup: CDR1 LNHNV, CDR2 YYDKDF (reference sequence). The V segment lost 1 base and the J segment 3 bases; nucleotides outside the gene matches: 5.

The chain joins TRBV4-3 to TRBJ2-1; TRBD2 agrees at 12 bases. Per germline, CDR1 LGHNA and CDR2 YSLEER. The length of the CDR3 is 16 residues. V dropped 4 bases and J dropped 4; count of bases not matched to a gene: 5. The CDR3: CASSLLGLAGYNEQFF. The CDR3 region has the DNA TGCGCCAGCAGCCTCTTGGGACTAGCGGGTTACAATGAGCAGTTCTTC.

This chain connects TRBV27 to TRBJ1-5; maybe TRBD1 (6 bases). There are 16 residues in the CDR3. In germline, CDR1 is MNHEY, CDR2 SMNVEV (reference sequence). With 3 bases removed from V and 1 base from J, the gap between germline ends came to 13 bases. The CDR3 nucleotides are TGTGCCAGCAGTTTGGGGCAGGGGACCAGCAATCAGCCCCAGCATTTT. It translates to CASSLGQGTSNQPQHF.

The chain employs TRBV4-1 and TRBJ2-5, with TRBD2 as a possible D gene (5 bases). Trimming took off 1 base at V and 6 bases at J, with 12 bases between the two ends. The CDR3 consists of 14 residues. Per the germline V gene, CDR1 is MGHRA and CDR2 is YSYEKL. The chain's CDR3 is CASSQASGVKTQYF. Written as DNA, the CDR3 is TGCGCCAGCAGCCAAGCTTCCGGGGTTAAGACCCAGTACTTC.

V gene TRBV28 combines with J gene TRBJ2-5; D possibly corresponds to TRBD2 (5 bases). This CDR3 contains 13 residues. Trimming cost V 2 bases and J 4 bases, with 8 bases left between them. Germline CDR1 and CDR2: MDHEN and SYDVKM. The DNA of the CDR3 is TGTGCCAGCAGTTTACGGACTCCAGAGACCCAGTACTTC. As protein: CASSLRTPETQYF.